These 23 T cell receptor beta chains were sequenced from one sample in a study of radiotherapy plus CTLA-4 blockade in lung cancer. Sequencing used immunoSEQ multiplex PCR; TCRdb keeps in-frame clones, though not all of them. The data contain about 99,000 clones, about 91% of them singletons. Sequencing used peripheral blood, obtained from a patient treated with radiotherapy plus ipilimumab. These TCRs come from a human donor with non-small cell lung cancer that progressed on radiotherapy plus ipilimumab.

This rearrangement joins TRBV20-1 to TRBJ2-3; perhaps TRBD2 as D (5 bases). V was trimmed by 6 bases and J by 3 bases, leaving 7 bases between them. CDR3 length: 11 residues. Germline V gene sequence: CDR1 DFQATT, CDR2 SNEGSKA (reference sequence). In DNA form, the CDR3 reads TGCAGTGCCCTAGCTACAGATACGCAGTATTTT. Its protein is CSALATDTQYF.

The chain links TRBV7-2 to TRBJ2-1; D ambiguous. V was trimmed by 1 base and J by 10 bases, leaving 14 bases between them. Germline lookup yields CDR1 SGHTA and CDR2 FQGNSA. CDR3 size: 14 residues. DNA for the CDR3: TGTGCCAGCAGCTTAGGCTTGATGGTTCGGGAGCAGTTCTTC. Its protein is CASSLGLMVREQFF.

The rearrangement joins TRBV7-8 to TRBJ2-1, with 8 positions matching TRBD2. CDR3 length: 16 amino acids. Trimming removed 4 bases from V and 6 bases from J; junction bases left unmatched: 11. CDR1 and CDR2 from the germline V gene are SGHVS and FQNEAQ. The CDR3 DNA follows: TGTGCCAGCAGCTCCAGCAGTAGCGGGACGGCCAATGAGCAGTTCTTC. The encoded protein is CASSSSSSGTANEQFF.

The chain has TRBV7-9 and TRBJ2-3; 9 bases are shared with TRBD2. The CDR3 loop spans 14 amino acids. With 3 bases clipped from V and 4 bases from J, the junction kept 2 bases outside the gene matches. The germline CDR1 and CDR2 sequences are SEHNR and FQNEAQ (reference sequence). CDR3 bases: TGTGCCAGCAGCTTGCGGGAGGGCCCAGATACGCAGTATTTT. Residues: CASSLREGPDTQYF.

This chain links TRBV15 with TRBJ2-1; possible D gene TRBD2, 6 bases. This CDR3 contains 13 residues. CDR1 LNHNV and CDR2 YYDKDF come from the germline V gene (reference sequence). V was trimmed by 4 bases and J by 10 bases, leaving 14 bases between them. The CDR3 DNA sequence: TGTGCCACCAGCATGCCGCCCCTAGCGGAGCAGTTCTTC. It is translated as CATSMPPLAEQFF. Based on the CDR3 plus reference TRBV15 and TRBJ2-1, the full variable domain is DAMVIQNPRYQVTQFGKPVTLSCSQTLNHNVMYWYQQKSSQAPKLLFHYYDKDFNNEADTPDNFQSRRPNTSFCFLDIRSPGLGDTAMYLCATSMPPLAEQFFGPGTRLTVL.

V and J are TRBV7-8 and TRBJ1-1; D may be TRBD1 (5 bases). CDR1 and CDR2 (germline): SGHVS, FQNEAQ. The CDR3 totals 14 residues. The V end lost 2 bases, the J end lost 1 base, and 8 bases lay between the germline ends. CDR3 nucleotide sequence: TGTGCCAGCAGCTTACCCGGGGCGAACACTGAAGCTTTCTTT. This sequence encodes CASSLPGANTEAFF.

The genes are TRBV2 and TRBJ2-2, with D uncertain. The V end was cut by 6 bases, the J end by 3 bases, with 17 bases between. Germline CDR1 is SNHLY and CDR2 is FYNNEI. The CDR3 totals 16 residues. The CDR3 DNA follows: TGTGCCAGCAGGCCCGTATTGGGGATAGACACCGGGGAGCTGTTTTTT. As protein: CASRPVLGIDTGELFF.

This chain joins TRBV5-1 and TRBJ1-5; TRBD1 is a possible D gene (6 bases). Deletions cut 0 bases from V and 2 bases from J, with 30 bases between. Germline assignment: CDR1 SGHRS and CDR2 YFSETQ. The CDR3 is made up of 22 amino acids. CDR3 DNA sequence: TGCGCCAGCAGCTTGGGGCCGAGGGGGGCGGCGCCCGACCCGAAAGGCAATCAGCCCCAGCATTTT. Translating gives CASSLGPRGAAPDPKGNQPQHF.

The V call is TRBV7-2, the J call TRBJ2-5; D gene unclear. This CDR3 contains 12 residues. V was cut by 1 base and J by 2 bases, with 2 bases left in between. Germline lookup yields CDR1 SGHTA and CDR2 FQGNSA. As DNA, the CDR3 is TGTGCCAGCAGCTTAGTTCAAGAGACCCAGTACTTC. The encoded protein is CASSLVQETQYF. Based on the CDR3 plus reference TRBV7-2 and TRBJ2-5, the full variable domain is GAGVSQSPSNKVTEKGKDVELRCDPISGHTALYWYRQSLGQGLEFLIYFQGNSAPDKSGLPSDRFSAERTGGSVSTLTIQRTQQEDSAVYLCASSLVQETQYFGPGTRLLVL.

The chain carries TRBV18 and TRBJ1-5; possibly TRBD1 for D (5 bases). Trimming took 3 bases from V and 0 from J, leaving 15 bases between them. Germline-derived CDR1 and CDR2 are KGHSH and LQKENI. The CDR3 consists of 17 residues. CDR3 sequence: CASSPRNKGYSNQPQHF. CDR3 DNA sequence: TGTGCCAGCTCACCGCGGAACAAGGGGTATAGCAATCAGCCCCAGCATTTT.

The chain uses TRBV5-1 and TRBJ2-2; 7 bases line up with TRBD1. The CDR3 length is 17 residues. The V gene end was trimmed by 4 bases and the J gene end by 2 bases; junction bases not matched to a gene: 11. The germline V gene encodes CDR1 SGHRS and CDR2 YFSETQ. CDR3 protein: CASSPAPDRFNTGELFF. Written as DNA, the CDR3 is TGCGCCAGCAGCCCGGCCCCGGACAGGTTTAACACCGGGGAGCTGTTTTTT.

This clone came up a few times. The genes are TRBV7-9 and TRBJ1-4; TRBD1 is a possible D gene (5 bases). CDR1 and CDR2 (germline): SEHNR, FQNEAQ (reference sequence). The CDR3 totals 13 residues. Trimming removed 4 bases from V and 12 bases from J, with 15 bases in between. The CDR3 loop is CASSYGTSGELFF. The CDR3, as DNA: TGTGCCAGCAGCTACGGGACGTCGGGCGAACTGTTTTTT.

The chain couples TRBV7-9 to TRBJ2-7; 7 nucleotides align to TRBD2. With V trimmed by 2 bases and J by 4 bases, 8 bases remained unmatched. The CDR3 extends over 15 amino acids. Germline V gene sequence: CDR1 SEHNR, CDR2 FQNEAQ (reference sequence). CDR3 nucleotide sequence: TGTGCCAGCAGCTTATCCGGGCTAGCGGATTACGAGCAGTACTTC. Translation gives CASSLSGLADYEQYF. The whole variable domain, filled in from reference TRBV7-9 and TRBJ2-7, reads DTGVSQNPRHKITKRGQNVTFRCDPISEHNRLYWYRQTLGQGPEFLTYFQNEAQLEKSRLLSDRFSAERPKGSFSTLEIQRTEQGDSAMYLCASSLSGLADYEQYFGPGTRLTVT.

This sequence joins TRBV11-2 and TRBJ2-3; tentatively, D is TRBD2 (5 bases). CDR3 size: 14 residues. In germline, CDR1 is SGHAT, CDR2 FQNNGV. V dropped 2 bases and J dropped 8 bases, with 14 bases sitting between them. For the CDR3, the DNA is TGTGCCAGCAGCTTATTAGCGACCTCGGGTACGCAGTATTTT. It is translated as CASSLLATSGTQYF. The variable domain in full, with the rest retrieved from reference TRBV11-2 and TRBJ2-3, is EAGVAQSPRYKIIEKRQSVAFWCNPISGHATLYWYQQILGQGPKLLIQFQNNGVVDDSQLPKDRFSAERLKGVDSTLKIQPAKLEDSAVYLCASSLLATSGTQYFGPGTRLTVL.

The CDR3 loop is CASSASTYQPQHF. The CDR3 coding sequence is TGTGCCAGCAGTGCGAGTACTTATCAGCCCCAGCATTTT. The chain has TRBV27 and TRBJ1-5; D is undetermined. With 5 bases removed from V and 5 bases from J, the gap between germline ends came to 10 bases. From germline, CDR1 is MNHEY and CDR2 SMNVEV (reference sequence). The CDR3 is made up of 13 amino acids.

A few counts support this clone. The chain has TRBV7-3 and TRBJ1-1; TRBD1 matches at 8 bases. Germline CDR1 reads SGHTA; CDR2 reads FQGTGA. The CDR3 contains 13 residues. The J segment lost 8 bases and the V segment lost 5 bases, leaving 7 bases of the junction unmatched. CDR3 in DNA: TGTGCCAGCAGCAAAGGGACAGGCATCGAAGCTTTCTTT. Translating gives CASSKGTGIEAFF.

The sample holds a few counts of this clone. V usage is TRBV19 and J usage is TRBJ2-7; D gene uncertain. This CDR3 has 14 residues. Germline-derived CDR1 and CDR2 are LNHDA and SQIVND (reference sequence). V was cut by 3 bases and J by 0 bases, with 9 bases left in between. The CDR3 loop reads CASSIIGSSYEQYF. Here the CDR3 DNA reads TGTGCCAGTAGTATCATTGGGTCCTCCTACGAGCAGTACTTC.

This chain connects TRBV6-5 to TRBJ2-1; 8 nucleotides match TRBD1. The CDR3 sequence is 15 residues long. CDR1 is MNHEY, CDR2 SVGAGI, per germline. J gave up 7 bases and V 2 bases, and 7 bases lay outside the gene matches. CDR3 region: CASSYTWTGSNEQFF. DNA of the CDR3: TGTGCCAGCAGTTACACGTGGACAGGGTCGAATGAGCAGTTCTTC.

In its sample, this clone was seen a few times. V and J are TRBV6-1 and TRBJ1-4; TRBD1 might be the D (6 bases). The CDR3 has 13 amino acids. V was cut by 6 bases and J by 8 bases, with 13 bases left in between. Germline CDR1 and CDR2: MNHNS and SASEGT. CDR3 region: CASRPQGWEKLFF. The CDR3 bases are TGTGCCAGCAGACCACAGGGTTGGGAAAAACTGTTTTTT.

This clone is medium-sized. The chain carries TRBV7-9 and TRBJ1-1; a possible D gene is TRBD1 (6 bases). The germline gives CDR1 SEHNR, CDR2 FQNEAQ (reference sequence). V lost 1 base, J lost 9 bases, and 12 bases lay in between. The CDR3 covers 13 residues. CDR3 region: CASSLELRGQAFF. Written as DNA, the CDR3 is TGTGCCAGCAGCTTAGAGTTGCGGGGGCAAGCTTTCTTT.

The V gene is TRBV7-8, the J gene TRBJ2-3; perhaps D is TRBD1 or TRBD2 (5 bases each). Trimming left V 5 bases short and J 9 bases short, with 12 bases between. Germline V gene lookup returns CDR1 SGHVS and CDR2 FQNEAQ. This CDR3 contains 12 residues. The CDR3 DNA is TGTGCCAGCAGCCGACAAGGGGACACGCAGTATTTT. Translation gives CASSRQGDTQYF. Combining the CDR3 with reference TRBV7-8 and TRBJ2-3 gives the whole variable domain GAGVSQSPRYKVAKRGQDVALRCDPISGHVSLFWYQQALGQGPEFLTYFQNEAQLDKSGLPSDRFFAERPEGSVSTLKIQRTQQEDSAVYLCASSRQGDTQYFGPGTRLTVL.

The chain joins TRBV21-1 to TRBJ2-7. TRBV21-1 counts as a pseudogene. This CDR3 is built from 14 residues. CDR3 region: CASRPNKISYEQYF. The CDR3 coding sequence is TGTGCCAGCAGGCCTAACAAGATCTCCTACGAGCAGTACTTC.

The gene calls are TRBV19 and TRBJ2-7; the D call may be TRBD1 or TRBD2 (5 bases each). Looked up from germline, CDR1 is LNHDA and CDR2 is SQIVND (reference sequence). This CDR3 has 15 amino acids. V was trimmed by 3 bases and J by 3 bases, leaving 15 bases between them. CDR3 in amino acids: CASSISGLGGYEQYF. The DNA for the CDR3 is TGTGCCAGTAGTATTAGTGGACTTGGGGGCTACGAGCAGTACTTC.